This T cell receptor (beta chain) derives from a study of blood T cells in healthy people across ages. General study results and limits: For the donors, CMV status was unknown and possibly confounded expanded clonotype changes.

With a J-beta primer mix and a sample-barcoded 5' primer, a second PCR ran roughly 6 to 11 cycles. Each CDR3 protein gets one entry after TCRdb re-called the 5' RACE reads with MiXCR. The top ten hold 25% to 30% of the sample, which has 650,000 to 900,000 distinct CDR3 sequences, around 62% seen once. About this clonotype: Its antigen remains unidentified.

The germline V and J ends were trimmed by 2 bases and 1 base, with 14 bases remaining between them. This CDR3 spans 16 amino acids. The germline CDR1 and CDR2 sequences are LGHDT and YNNKEL (reference sequence). V and J are TRBV3-1 and TRBJ1-1; a possible D gene is TRBD1 (5 bases). Sequences were obtained from blood. The origin of this receptor is a man aged 25 to 40 in good health. The CDR3 DNA reads as TGTGCCAGCAGCCAAACAGGTTTCGTCGGGAACACTGAAGCTTTCTTT. It translates to CASSQTGFVGNTEAFF. Full variable domain (remainder filled in from reference TRBV3-1 and TRBJ1-1): DTAVSQTPKYLVTQMGNDKSIKCEQNLGHDTMYWYKQDSKKFLKIMFSYNNKELIINETVPNRFSPKSPDKAHLNLHINSLELGDSAVYFCASSQTGFVGNTEAFFGQGTRLTVV.